This T cell receptor (beta chain) came from a study of metastatic and nonmetastatic thyroid tumors. Overall study: From malignant and benign thyroid patients, repertoires in blood and in tumor or nodule tissue were compared.

Overall study findings and caveats: Within blood and tumor, benign nodules reportedly had significantly lower TCR beta diversity than malignant thyroid tumors did.

CDR1 is KGHSH, CDR2 LQKENI, per germline. V was pared by 5 bases and J by 6 bases, with 12 bases between. This CDR3 region has 13 residues. Note on this clone: Antigen specificity is unknown.

In the original workflow: Variation in CDR3 across clinicopathological groups served as the basis for constructing a distant-metastasis classifier in papillary thyroid cancer. TCRdb ran MiXCR on the PCR reads. The V and J calls shown here were made by TCRdb, not taken from the authors' results. The repertoire holds some 15,000 clones, with approximately 30% as singletons. Not a single patient had been given any form of treatment at any point before undergoing thyroid surgery. The V call is TRBV18, the J call TRBJ2-3; unclear D gene. The source material was tumor tissue. The sequence derives from a female donor with papillary thyroid cancer or a benign thyroid nodule (not recorded which). Some clones in this sample may be carry-over from other donors' samples. The CDR3 protein is CASSALGGDTQYF. The CDR3 nucleotides are TGTGCCAGCTCAGCCCTCGGTGGTGATACGCAGTATTTT.